This record concerns one T cell receptor (beta chain) sequence. The antigen remains unidentified. The data were taken from a study of T cell responses to AZD1222 COVID-19 vaccine. Overall study results and limits: The study found Spike-specific TCR breadth and depth rose after two AZD1222 doses. In all cases, repertoires were sampled only after the peak T cell response. Reports say nearly half of spike-specific TCRs go after unmutated variant regions.

CDR1 SNHLY and CDR2 FYNNEI come from the germline V gene. The CDR3 sequence is 15 residues long. V was clipped by 7 bases and J by 2 bases, with 14 bases between them. Only in-frame clones appear in the TCRdb table, and some are missing; sequencing was by immunoSEQ multiplex PCR. Of 96,000 or so clones in the sample, 80% to 90% were seen once. The chain uses TRBV2 and TRBJ2-2; D may correspond to TRBD1 or TRBD2 (5 bases each). Material: peripheral blood, obtained on day 0 of AZD1222 vaccination. The source is an adult in good health. The CDR3 nucleotides read TGTGCCAGCAAGGGTGGGGGTCTTAACACCGGGGAGCTGTTTTTT. Its translation is CASKGGGLNTGELFF.